Following are 20 T cell receptor beta chains from one sample sequenced in a study of T cell responses to AZD1222 COVID-19 vaccine. The table came from immunoSEQ multiplex PCR; TCRdb's copy has only in-frame clones and leaves some out. The table records about 180,000 clones, 70% to 90% of them present only once. The input for sequencing was peripheral blood, taken on day 0 of AZD1222 vaccination. All receptors derive from an adult in good health.

This chain's CDR3 is CASSVGLAGATYEQYF. In nucleotides, the CDR3 is TGTGCCAGCAGCGTGGGACTAGCGGGGGCTACCTACGAGCAGTACTTC. V and J are TRBV9 and TRBJ2-7; 14 nucleotides agree with TRBD2. The CDR3 covers 16 residues. V was pared by 2 bases and J by 2 bases, with 3 bases of the junction left unmatched. CDR1 and CDR2 (germline): SGDLS, YYNGEE. Variable domain in full (rest from reference TRBV9 and TRBJ2-7): DSGVTQTPKHLITATGQRVTLRCSPRSGDLSVYWYQQSLDQGLQFLIQYYNGEERAKGNILERFSAQQFPDLHSELNLSSLELGDSALYFCASSVGLAGATYEQYFGPGTRLTVT.

The CDR3 is CASSPSGTEELSQGYTF. In nucleotides, the CDR3 is TGTGCCAGCTCACCTTCCGGGACCGAGGAATTATCTCAAGGCTACACCTTC. This chain joins TRBV18 and TRBJ1-2, with D perhaps matching TRBD1 (5 bases). The CDR3 totals 17 residues. From germline, CDR1 is KGHSH and CDR2 LQKENI. Trimming cost V 3 bases and J 8 bases, with 25 bases left between them.

The V call is TRBV5-1, the J call TRBJ1-1, with no clear D. The CDR3 length is 14 residues. V shed 4 bases and J shed 4 bases, with 14 bases lying between them. Germline V lookup: CDR1 SGHRS, CDR2 YFSETQ. In DNA form, the CDR3 reads TGCGCCAGCAGCCCGTTCCTACGGGGCACTGAAGCTTTCTTT. This translates into CASSPFLRGTEAFF.

The J gene is TRBJ1-5, the V gene TRBV19, with no clear D. V lost 3 bases and J 5 bases, leaving 17 bases between the germline ends. The CDR3 totals 16 residues. Per the germline V gene, CDR1 is LNHDA and CDR2 is SQIVND (reference sequence). The CDR3: CASSIHPIRGDQPQHF. The CDR3 DNA follows: TGTGCCAGTAGTATCCATCCCATACGTGGAGATCAGCCCCAGCATTTT.

The chain links TRBV12-3 or TRBV12-4 to TRBJ1-6; D is possibly TRBD1 (5 bases). V lost 8 bases to trimming and J lost 7 bases, with 9 bases between them. This CDR3 is built from 12 residues. CDR3 bases: TGTGCCAGCCGGGGGAACAATTCACCCCTCCACTTT. Protein sequence: CASRGNNSPLHF.

The CDR3 coding sequence is TGCAGCGTTGAAACCCGCACACTGGCAACTAATGAAAAACTGTTTTTT. As protein: CSVETRTLATNEKLFF. V usage is TRBV29-1 and J usage is TRBJ1-4; D remains unclear. The CDR3 is 16 residues long. With 2 bases removed from V and 0 bases from J, the gap between germline ends came to 13 bases. The germline gives CDR1 SQVTM, CDR2 ANQGSEA.

The chain links TRBV4-1 to TRBJ1-6; D remains unclear. V was shortened by 1 base and J by 9 bases, with 19 bases between the two germline ends. CDR1 and CDR2 from the germline V gene are MGHRA and YSYEKL. The CDR3 runs to 17 residues. Here the CDR3 DNA reads TGCGCCAGCAGCCAAGTTTTCGGGGAGCGAGGGAGTTCACCCCTCCACTTT. The encoded protein is CASSQVFGERGSSPLHF.

This clone was detected only once. The chain uses TRBV25-1 and TRBJ2-3; 8 nucleotides agree with TRBD2. V lost 3 bases to trimming and J lost 2 bases; unmatched junction nucleotides: 13. Germline V gene lookup returns CDR1 MGHDK and CDR2 SYGVNS. The CDR3 is made up of 18 amino acids. The CDR3 DNA reads TGTGCCAGCAGTGATAAAAGCGGGGGCTCTCATTCCACAGATACGCAGTATTTT. As protein: CASSDKSGGSHSTDTQYF.

This clone was seen a single time. The CDR3 reads CANGLAGGHGYTF. CDR3 nucleotide sequence: TGTGCCAACGGGCTAGCGGGGGGCCATGGCTACACCTTC. This rearrangement joins TRBV10-3 to TRBJ1-2, with D perhaps matching TRBD1 (6 bases). CDR3 length: 13 residues. The V gene lost 10 bases and the J gene lost 6 bases, with 18 bases spanning the gap. The germline gives CDR1 ENHRY, CDR2 SYGVKD.

V and J are TRBV5-6 and TRBJ2-7; D might be TRBD2 (7 bases). The length of the CDR3 is 14 residues. Germline V lookup: CDR1 SGHDT, CDR2 YYEEEE. The germline V and J ends were trimmed by 3 bases and 7 bases, with 17 bases remaining between them. The CDR3 nucleotides are TGTGCCAGCAGCTCGGTGGGGGGGGCAGGAGAGCAGTACTTC. This gives the protein CASSSVGGAGEQYF.

The chain carries TRBV3-1 (or the pseudogene TRBV3-2) and TRBJ1-5; 8 nucleotides line up with TRBD1. Germline CDR1 LGHDT, CDR2 YNNKEL (reference sequence). The CDR3 is 18 amino acids. Trimming cost V 1 base and J 11 bases; bases outside gene matches: 19. CDR3 nucleotides: TGTGCCAGCAGCCAAGTCCCCCCGGGCACAGGGGGGGGTTCAGCCCAGCATTTT. It is translated as CASSQVPPGTGGGSAQHF.

Here the CDR3 DNA reads TGTGCCAGCAGGCCCCACCCGGGACCCTTAAATCAGCCCCAGCATTTT. This translates into CASRPHPGPLNQPQHF. This chain uses TRBV5-8 with TRBJ1-5; tentative D call: TRBD1 (5 bases). The V gene's germline CDR1 is SGHTS and CDR2 YDEGEE. V was trimmed by 5 bases and J by 4 bases, leaving 19 bases between them. The CDR3 has 16 amino acids. The full variable domain, with the rest looked up from reference TRBV5-8 and TRBJ1-5, is EAGVTQSPTHLIKTRGQQATLRCSPISGHTSVYWYQQALGLGLQFLLWYDEGEERNRGNFPPRFSGRQFPNYSSELNVNALELEDSALYLCASRPHPGPLNQPQHFGDGTRLSIL.

This chain links TRBV13 with TRBJ2-3; D gene uncertain. This CDR3 has 13 amino acids. Germline CDR1 is PRHDT and CDR2 is FYEKMQ (reference sequence). The V end lost 6 bases, the J end lost 2 bases, and 9 bases lay between the germline ends. The CDR3 coding sequence is TGTGCCAGCAGTCCAAGCGCCACAGATACGCAGTATTTT. Protein product: CASSPSATDTQYF. The full variable domain, its missing parts supplied by reference TRBV13 and TRBJ2-3, is AAGVIQSPRHLIKEKRETATLKCYPIPRHDTVYWYQQGPGQDPQFLISFYEKMQSDKGSIPDRFSAQQFSDYHSELNMSSLELGDSALYFCASSPSATDTQYFGPGTRLTVL.

The chain joins TRBV12-3 or TRBV12-4 to TRBJ2-3; no definite D call. This CDR3 is built from 13 residues. V lost 1 base, J lost 6 bases, and 8 bases lay in between. The CDR3 DNA reads as TGTGCCAGCAGTTTAGATCAGAGGGATACGCAGTATTTT. This translates into CASSLDQRDTQYF.

This chain connects TRBV7-8 to TRBJ2-7; D unresolved. Trimming took 7 bases from V and 0 from J, leaving 16 bases between them. CDR3 length: 15 amino acids. Germline values: CDR1 SGHVS, CDR2 FQNEAQ. CDR3 coding DNA: TGTGCCAGCACCCAGCTCCGGGCTAACTCCTACGAGCAGTACTTC. Protein sequence: CASTQLRANSYEQYF. The whole variable domain, remainder taken from reference TRBV7-8 and TRBJ2-7, is GAGVSQSPRYKVAKRGQDVALRCDPISGHVSLFWYQQALGQGPEFLTYFQNEAQLDKSGLPSDRFFAERPEGSVSTLKIQRTQQEDSAVYLCASTQLRANSYEQYFGPGTRLTVT.

The CDR3 protein is CARRHGTDRTGGNTEAFF. The DNA for the CDR3 is TGTGCCCGAAGGCATGGGACCGACAGGACAGGGGGGAACACTGAAGCTTTCTTT. The chain combines TRBV7-2 with TRBJ1-1; 10 bases fit TRBD1. After removal of 11 bases from V and 1 base from J, the junction contained 19 bases not matched to a gene. Germline lookup yields CDR1 SGHTA and CDR2 FQGNSA. The CDR3 is 18 residues long.

The V gene is TRBV2, the J gene TRBJ1-4, with D unclear. Germline CDR1 reads SNHLY; CDR2 reads FYNNEI. Trimming left V 6 bases short and J 7 bases short, with 18 bases between. This CDR3 has 15 amino acids. CDR3 sequence: CASSGQRFMGEKLFF. In DNA form, the CDR3 reads TGTGCCAGCAGCGGGCAGCGATTTATGGGTGAAAAACTGTTTTTT.

This chain uses TRBV10-3 with TRBJ2-1, with a possible D match to TRBD2 (7 bases). Trimming took 6 bases from V and 6 from J, leaving 18 bases between them. In germline, CDR1 is ENHRY, CDR2 SYGVKD. This CDR3 spans 15 amino acids. As DNA, the CDR3 is TGTGCCATCAGCGGAGGGACGGGGGGCCGCAATGAGCAGTTCTTC. It translates to CAISGGTGGRNEQFF.

The chain combines TRBV18 with TRBJ2-3; D might be TRBD2 (6 bases). The CDR3 runs 19 residues. CDR1 is KGHSH and CDR2 is LQKENI in the germline V gene. V was shortened by 1 base and J by 2 bases, with 22 bases between the two germline ends. The CDR3 DNA is TGTGCCAGCTCACCACAGACTTTGCGGGGCGGCTTTCCCACAGATACGCAGTATTTT. Translation gives CASSPQTLRGGFPTDTQYF.

The chain's CDR3 is CASSLSPTNAHGYTF. The DNA for the CDR3 is TGTGCCAGCAGCTTGTCCCCGACCAACGCCCATGGCTACACCTTC. The gene calls are TRBV5-5 and TRBJ1-2; D unclear. V lost 1 base to trimming and J lost 6 bases, with 16 bases between them. Germline CDR1 is SGHKS and CDR2 is YYEKEE (reference sequence). The CDR3 extends over 15 amino acids.